This TCR beta chain is drawn from a study of CD8 T cells in Susac syndrome. CDR1 and CDR2 (germline): SNHLY, FYNNEI. CDR3 length: 17 residues. The V end was cut by 9 bases, the J end by 6 bases, with 30 bases between. Random hexamers were used to reverse transcribe the RNA input (about 0.5 to 1 ug). By means of immunoSEQ multiplex PCR, TCR beta CDR3 spanning 54 Vbeta and 13 Jbeta underwent amplification. TCRdb redid the calling of the immunoSEQ multiplex PCR reads with MiXCR, one entry per CDR3 protein. Seen here are about 90,000 distinct CDR3 sequences, just under 95% observed once, and the top ten hold about 0.32%. Isolation of CD8+ and CD4+ T cells was performed negatively, whereas enrichment of TEMRA cells was done by FACS.

What was sequenced was CD8+ T cells from PBMCs. This receptor was identified in a human donor in good health. The gene calls are TRBV2 and TRBJ2-7; weak D call: TRBD2 (8 bases). The CDR3: CARSPGRGGAGGAEQYF. The CDR3 bases are TGTGCCAGATCCCCCGGGAGGGGGGGGGCAGGGGGAGCCGAGCAGTACTTC.